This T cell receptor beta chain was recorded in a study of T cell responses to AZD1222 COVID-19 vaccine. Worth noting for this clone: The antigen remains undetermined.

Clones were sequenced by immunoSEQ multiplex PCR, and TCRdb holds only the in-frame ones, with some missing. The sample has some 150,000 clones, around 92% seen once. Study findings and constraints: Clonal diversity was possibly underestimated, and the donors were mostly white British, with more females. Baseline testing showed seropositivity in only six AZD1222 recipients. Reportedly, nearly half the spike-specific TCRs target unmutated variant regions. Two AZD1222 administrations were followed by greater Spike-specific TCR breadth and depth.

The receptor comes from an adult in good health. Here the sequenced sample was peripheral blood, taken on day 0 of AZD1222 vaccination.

This chain's CDR3 is CASSYREGSYEQYF. DNA for the CDR3: TGTGCCAGCAGTTACAGGGAGGGCTCCTACGAGCAGTACTTC. The chain uses TRBV6-5 and TRBJ2-7; 7 bases agree with TRBD2. Germline CDR1 MNHEY, CDR2 SVGAGI. Losses at the gene ends were 2 bases for V and 0 bases for J; bases not matched to a gene: 1. The CDR3 covers 14 residues.